The 32 T cell receptor beta chains given below trace back to one sample, sequenced in a study of blood T cells in healthy people across ages. Primers used in a second PCR of about 7 to 12 cycles were a sample-barcoded 5' primer and a J-beta primer mix. TCRdb ran MiXCR on the 5' RACE reads and lists one entry per CDR3 protein. The table lists approximately 900,000 distinct CDR3 sequences, approximately 32% of them singletons. The same data also contributed to another study, on T cells of mothers and their children.

Sequencing input: blood. These receptor sequences come from a woman aged 40 to 50 in good health.

Turning to this clonotype: At one end, the junction sequence differs from germline, possibly due to a read error. The V gene is TRBV7-9, the J gene TRBJ1-4; D is undetermined. This CDR3 is 16 amino acids long. The germline V gene has CDR1 SEHNR and CDR2 FQNEAQ (reference sequence). The DNA of the CDR3 is TGTGCCAGCAGCTTTTTGGCGGGGTCAACGAATGAAAAACTGTTTTTT. It is translated as CASSFLAGSTNEKLFF.

This sequence joins TRBV20-1 and TRBJ1-3; D gene ambiguous. Germline-derived CDR1 and CDR2 are DFQATT and SNEGSKA (reference sequence). Deletions cut 2 bases from V and 7 bases from J, with 15 bases between. This CDR3 region has 14 residues. The CDR3 sequence: CSARSTAFGNTIYF. The DNA of the CDR3 is TGCAGTGCTAGATCCACGGCCTTCGGGAACACCATATATTTT.

This clonotype was recorded a few times. The rearrangement uses TRBV7-9 and TRBJ2-1; D is perhaps TRBD1 (6 bases). V was cut by 5 bases and J by 4 bases, with 12 bases left in between. Germline V gives CDR1 SEHNR, CDR2 FQNEAQ (reference sequence). This CDR3 has 14 residues. CDR3 loop: CASSQVQGYNEQFF. DNA of the CDR3: TGTGCCAGCAGCCAAGTCCAGGGGTACAATGAGCAGTTCTTC. The entire variable domain, with the rest obtained from reference TRBV7-9 and TRBJ2-1, is as follows: DTGVSQNPRHKITKRGQNVTFRCDPISEHNRLYWYRQTLGQGPEFLTYFQNEAQLEKSRLLSDRFSAERPKGSFSTLEIQRTEQGDSAMYLCASSQVQGYNEQFFGPGTRLTVL.

This chain uses TRBV20-1 with TRBJ1-2, with unresolved D. The germline V gene has CDR1 DFQATT and CDR2 SNEGSKA (reference sequence). This CDR3 region has 12 residues. V lost 4 bases and J 2 bases, leaving 8 bases between the germline ends. Here the CDR3 reads CSANEQNYGYTF. The CDR3 nucleotides read TGCAGTGCTAATGAACAGAACTATGGCTACACCTTC.

This clonotype has more than one count but fewer than ten. One end of the junction varies from germline; a read error may be responsible. This chain joins TRBV18 and TRBJ2-3; D possibly uses TRBD1 or TRBD2 (7 bases each). CDR3 length: 16 residues. Germline V CDR1 and CDR2: KGHSH, LQKENI. CDR3 nucleotide sequence: TGTGCCAGCTCGCCACCGAGCAGGGGGGGTGCAGATACGCAGTATTTT. This codes for CASSPPSRGGADTQYF. The full variable domain, completed using reference TRBV18 and TRBJ2-3, is NAGVMQNPRHLVRRRGQEARLRCSPMKGHSHVYWYRQLPEEGLKFMVYLQKENIIDESGMPKERFSAEFPKEGPSILRIQQVVRGDSAAYFCASSPPSRGGADTQYFGPGTRLTVL.

This clonotype was observed a handful of times. This may be a read error: a much more frequent sequence differs by one nucleotide. V usage is TRBV4-2 and J usage is TRBJ2-4, with a tentative D call TRBD2 (5 bases). CDR1 LGHNA and CDR2 YNFKEQ come from the germline V gene. The CDR3 consists of 11 residues. CDR3 protein: CANSQGLIQYF. Here the CDR3 DNA reads TGTGCCAACAGCCAAGGACTCATTCAGTACTTC.

Ten or more counts support this clonotype. This chain uses TRBV7-3 with TRBJ1-6; D gene uncertain. The CDR3 length is 14 residues. Trimming took 5 bases from V and 4 from J, leaving 9 bases between them. Per germline, CDR1 SGHTA and CDR2 FQGTGA. The CDR3 reads CASSRERYNSPLHF. As DNA, the CDR3 is TGTGCCAGCAGCAGGGAAAGATATAATTCACCCCTCCACTTT. The variable domain in full, completed from reference TRBV7-3 and TRBJ1-6, reads GAGVSQTPSNKVTEKGKYVELRCDPISGHTALYWYRQSLGQGPEFLIYFQGTGAADDSGLPNDRFFAVRPEGSVSTLKIQRTERGDSAVYLCASSRERYNSPLHFGNGTRLTVT.

The V gene is TRBV7-9, the J gene TRBJ1-1, with 7 nucleotides matching TRBD1. Germline CDR1 reads SEHNR; CDR2 reads FQNEAQ (reference sequence). The CDR3 length is 11 residues. Here the CDR3 reads CATHRGREAFF. In DNA, the CDR3 is TGTGCGACTCACAGGGGAAGAGAAGCTTTCTTT.

This clonotype has just a few counts. The rearrangement joins TRBV7-2 to TRBJ2-7; TRBD2 agrees at 9 bases. Looked up from germline, CDR1 is SGHTA and CDR2 is FQGNSA. The CDR3 totals 14 residues. Germline trimming cut 4 bases from V and 3 bases from J; bases unmatched to any gene: 4. As DNA, the CDR3 is TGTGCCAGCAGCTGGGGACTAGCCGGCTACGAGCAGTACTTC. Encoded protein: CASSWGLAGYEQYF.

This clonotype has just a few counts. A junction end diverges from the germline sequence, so it may reflect a read error. The V gene is TRBV18, the J gene TRBJ2-5, with D possibly being TRBD2 (5 bases). The length of the CDR3 is 14 residues. Germline CDR1 reads KGHSH; CDR2 reads LQKENI. The CDR3 region has the DNA TGTGCCAGCTCACCATCAGGCGGGCAAGGGACCCAGTACTTC. This encodes CASSPSGGQGTQYF.

The chain recombines TRBV4-2 with TRBJ2-7; D possibly corresponds to TRBD1 (5 bases). Between the trimmed V and J ends, which lost 0 bases and 3 bases, there was a span of 9 bases. Germline assignment: CDR1 LGHNA and CDR2 YNFKEQ. The CDR3 consists of 14 residues. CDR3: CASSQDLGHYEQYF. The DNA of the CDR3 is TGTGCCAGCAGCCAAGATTTAGGACACTACGAGCAGTACTTC.

This clonotype showed up just a few times. The rearrangement joins TRBV20-1 to TRBJ1-5; a weak D match, TRBD1 (5 bases). Trimming took 5 bases from V and 7 from J, leaving 18 bases between them. This CDR3 has 14 residues. Germline values: CDR1 DFQATT, CDR2 SNEGSKA (reference sequence). The CDR3 sequence is CSAPRDRRLQPQHF. DNA for the CDR3: TGCAGTGCTCCACGGGACCGTCGGTTGCAGCCCCAGCATTTT.

This clonotype was recorded a few times. J is TRBJ1-1 and V is TRBV20-1; D uncertain. From germline, CDR1 is DFQATT and CDR2 SNEGSKA (reference sequence). This CDR3 comprises 16 residues. V dropped 6 bases and J dropped 5 bases, with 25 bases sitting between them. The CDR3 bases are TGCAGTGCCAGAACCCAACGATCAAGCGCGGGGACTGAAGCTTTCTTT. This sequence encodes CSARTQRSSAGTEAFF.

This clonotype showed up many times. This chain links TRBV4-1 with TRBJ2-7, with 8 bases lining up with TRBD1. The ends lost 2 bases at V and 5 bases at J; junction bases unmatched: 5. Germline CDR1 is MGHRA and CDR2 is YSYEKL. The CDR3 has 14 amino acids. CDR3 in amino acids: CASSQRQGKHEQYF. The CDR3, as DNA: TGCGCCAGCAGCCAACGACAGGGGAAGCACGAGCAGTACTTC.

This clonotype was seen a handful of times. This may stem from a read error, because a much larger clone lies one nucleotide away. The chain carries TRBV29-1 and TRBJ2-6; maybe TRBD2 (6 bases). This CDR3 has 14 amino acids. Germline CDR1 is SQVTM and CDR2 is ANQGSEA. Trimming pared 3 bases from V and 4 bases from J, leaving 10 bases between. The DNA for the CDR3 is TGCAGCGTTGAGGAGGGTGCCGGGGCCAACGTCCTGACTTTC. Protein product: CSVEEGAGANVLTF.

Notes on this clonotype: This may stem from a read error, because a much larger clone lies one nucleotide away. The chain combines TRBV20-1 with TRBJ2-1; possible D gene TRBD2, 6 bases. This CDR3 region has 13 residues. Germline V gives CDR1 DFQATT, CDR2 SNEGSKA (reference sequence). V lost 2 bases, J lost 13 bases, and 18 bases lay in between. The CDR3: CSARRTGVWTQFF. The CDR3 DNA follows: TGCAGTGCTAGAAGGACGGGGGTTTGGACCCAGTTCTTC.

Of note for this clonotype: Because the CDR3's place on the DNA is in doubt, the DNA is left out and the CDR3 is given as listed by TCRdb. The chain links TRBV29-1 to TRBJ2-2; no DNA check was done on the table's D call, TRBD2. From germline, CDR1 is SQVTM and CDR2 ANQGSEA. The CDR3 numbers 18 amino acids, ends counted. The CDR3 here is CSALEGTRETQYFGELFF.

The chain uses TRBV28 and TRBJ1-3, with 7 bases that match TRBD1. The ends lost 7 bases at V and 1 base at J; junction bases unmatched: 7. Germline V gene lookup returns CDR1 MDHEN and CDR2 SYDVKM. The CDR3 runs 15 residues. The CDR3 is CASTVQGISGNTIYF. The CDR3 region has the DNA TGTGCCAGCACGGTACAGGGGATTTCTGGAAACACCATATATTTT. The whole variable domain, remainder taken from reference TRBV28 and TRBJ1-3, is DVKVTQSSRYLVKRTGEKVFLECVQDMDHENMFWYRQDPGLGLRLIYFSYDVKMKEKGDIPEGYSVSREKKERFSLILESASTNQTSMYLCASTVQGISGNTIYFGEGSWLTVV.

This clonotype was recorded a few times. V is TRBV20-1 and J is TRBJ1-5, with TRBD1 identical over 11 bases. CDR1 and CDR2 (germline): DFQATT, SNEGSKA (reference sequence). The CDR3 runs 16 residues. Trimming took 3 bases from V and 3 from J; bases not matched to a gene: 7. The CDR3 DNA sequence: TGCAGTGCTAGGGGGGACAGGGGGGGCGACAATCAGCCCCAGCATTTT. Its translation: CSARGDRGGDNQPQHF.

The chain employs TRBV6-5 and TRBJ2-1; D ambiguous. The ends were cut back, 4 bases at V and 9 bases at J, with 7 bases in the middle. The CDR3 consists of 11 residues. Germline CDR1 reads MNHEY; CDR2 reads SVGAGI. CDR3 sequence reads: CASSSRTEQFF. CDR3 coding DNA: TGTGCCAGCAGTTCTAGAACTGAGCAGTTCTTC.

This clonotype turned up a few times. This chain connects TRBV9 to TRBJ1-2; TRBD1 might be the D (5 bases). This CDR3 region has 14 residues. Trimming left V 0 bases short and J 2 bases short, with 8 bases between. CDR1 SGDLS and CDR2 YYNGEE come from the germline V gene. In DNA form, the CDR3 reads TGTGCCAGCAGCGTAGAGGGGACGAACTATGGCTACACCTTC. Translated, it gives CASSVEGTNYGYTF.

This clonotype has just a few counts. The gene calls are TRBV5-1 and TRBJ1-2; the D is unclear. Germline V gene data show CDR1 as SGHRS and CDR2 as YFSETQ. The germline V and J ends were trimmed by 0 bases and 0 bases, with 15 bases remaining between them. This CDR3 has 17 amino acids. The CDR3 protein is CASSLEGTLGANYGYTF. CDR3 nucleotides: TGCGCCAGCAGCTTGGAGGGTACATTAGGTGCTAACTATGGCTACACCTTC.

In its sample, this clonotype was seen a few times. This chain joins TRBV7-2 and TRBJ2-1; 8 positions match TRBD1. Trimming cost V 3 bases and J 13 bases; bases outside gene matches: 8. Germline V lookup: CDR1 SGHTA, CDR2 FQGNSA. The CDR3 consists of 13 residues. CDR3 sequence reads: CASSFQGAFAQFF. The DNA of the CDR3 is TGTGCCAGCAGCTTCCAGGGGGCTTTTGCTCAGTTCTTC.

With regard to this clonotype: The germline gene is not matched at one end of the junction; a read error may be the cause. The V gene is TRBV7-2, the J gene TRBJ2-1; 10 bases are a match to TRBD2. The CDR3 spans 16 residues. From germline, CDR1 is SGHTA and CDR2 FQGNSA. The CDR3 DNA is TGTGCCTGCAGGCTCCCCGGACTAGCGGTGGTCAATGAACAGTTCTTC. Protein sequence: CACRLPGLAVVNEQFF.

A few counts support this clonotype. This chain's CDR3 is CASSSYGTSTDTQYF. Here the CDR3 DNA reads TGTGCCAGCAGTTCATACGGGACCTCCACAGATACGCAGTATTTT. This chain connects TRBV12-3 or TRBV12-4 to TRBJ2-3; perhaps D is TRBD1 or TRBD2 (5 bases each). The CDR3 contains 15 residues. Trimming shortened V by 4 bases and J by 2 bases, and 13 bases separated the two germline ends.

In its sample, this clonotype was seen many times. The chain couples TRBV7-2 to TRBJ1-2; 8 bases are shared with TRBD1. J lost 2 bases, V lost 5 bases, and 7 bases had no gene match. Per the germline V gene, CDR1 is SGHTA and CDR2 is FQGNSA. The CDR3 runs 15 residues. The CDR3, as DNA: TGTGCCAGCAGCACCAGGACAGGGCAGAACTATGGCTACACCTTC. Translating gives CASSTRTGQNYGYTF.

This sequence joins TRBV3-1 and TRBJ1-2, with D maybe TRBD1 (6 bases). Trimming removed 6 bases from V and 4 bases from J, with 15 bases in between. The germline gives CDR1 LGHDT, CDR2 YNNKEL (reference sequence). The CDR3 sequence is 14 residues long. CDR3 protein: CASSPTGQTYGYTF. The CDR3 DNA sequence: TGTGCCAGCAGTCCTACCGGACAGACCTATGGCTACACCTTC.

The chain employs TRBV12-5 and TRBJ2-3; D is perhaps TRBD1 (5 bases). The CDR3 sequence is 11 residues long. CDR1 and CDR2 (germline): LGHNT, FRNRAP. The V end was cut by 7 bases, the J end by 6 bases, with 8 bases between. As DNA, the CDR3 is TGTGCTAGTGCCAACAGGGATACGCAGTATTTT. This translates into CASANRDTQYF.

The chain is built from TRBV5-1 and TRBJ2-1; D perhaps matches TRBD2 (7 bases). The CDR3 sequence is 16 residues long. The V gene's germline CDR1 is SGHRS and CDR2 YFSETQ. The ends were cut back, 4 bases at V and 5 bases at J, with 19 bases in the middle. DNA of the CDR3: TGCGCCAGCAGCCCGAGGAGCCGGCGGGGGCACAATGAGCAGTTCTTC. Protein sequence: CASSPRSRRGHNEQFF.

A word on this clonotype: A read error may explain this, as a much larger clone is one base away. The chain uses TRBV12-3 or TRBV12-4 and TRBJ2-7; tentative D call: TRBD1 (6 bases). The CDR3 is made up of 14 amino acids. Between the trimmed V and J ends, which lost 3 bases and 3 bases, there was a span of 12 bases. The CDR3 spells CASSLGAGFYEQYF. For the CDR3, the DNA is TGTGCCAGCAGTTTGGGGGCAGGGTTCTACGAGCAGTACTTC.

V usage is TRBV5-1 and J usage is TRBJ2-3; the D is unclear. The CDR3 is 13 amino acids. V lost 1 base, J lost 2 bases, and 5 bases lay in between. Germline V gives CDR1 SGHRS, CDR2 YFSETQ. The CDR3 here is CASSLHITDTQYF. CDR3 bases: TGCGCCAGCAGCTTGCACATCACAGATACGCAGTATTTT.

This chain uses TRBV20-1 with TRBJ2-2, with D possibly matching TRBD2 (5 bases). Trimming shortened V by 6 bases and J by 1 base, and 9 bases separated the two germline ends. There are 13 residues in the CDR3. The germline CDR1 and CDR2 sequences are DFQATT and SNEGSKA (reference sequence). CDR3 in amino acids: CSAGIQNTGELFF. The CDR3 nucleotides are TGCAGTGCCGGGATTCAGAACACCGGGGAGCTGTTTTTT.